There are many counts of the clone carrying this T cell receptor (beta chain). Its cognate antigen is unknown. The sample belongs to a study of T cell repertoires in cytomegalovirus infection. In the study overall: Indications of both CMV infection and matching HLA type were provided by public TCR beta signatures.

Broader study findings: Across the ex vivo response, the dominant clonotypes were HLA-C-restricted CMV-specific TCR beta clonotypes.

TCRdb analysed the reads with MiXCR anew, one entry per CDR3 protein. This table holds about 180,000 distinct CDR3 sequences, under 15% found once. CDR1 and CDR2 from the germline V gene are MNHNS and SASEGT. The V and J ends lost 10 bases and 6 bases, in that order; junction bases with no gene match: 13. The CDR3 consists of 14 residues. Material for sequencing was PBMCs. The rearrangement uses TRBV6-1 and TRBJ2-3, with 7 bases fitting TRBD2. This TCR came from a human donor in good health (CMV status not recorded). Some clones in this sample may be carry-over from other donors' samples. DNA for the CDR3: TGTGCCACCAACTCGGCTAGCGGAGTCGATACGCAGTATTTT. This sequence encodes CATNSASGVDTQYF.